The 24 T cell receptor beta chains below come from one sample, sequenced in a study of technical replicates of blood from a handful of donors. Sequencing was performed with immunoSEQ multiplex PCR; in TCRdb, only in-frame clones are kept and a portion is missing. The table records just under 60,000 clones, about nine tenths of them present only once. Input material: PBMCs. These receptors all stem from a human donor in good health. Some clones in this sample may be carry-over from other donors' samples.

This clone was found a few times. The chain recombines TRBV12-5 with TRBJ2-7; D remains ambiguous. This CDR3 has 15 amino acids. The V and J ends lost 2 bases and 0 bases respectively, with 11 bases between them. The germline CDR1 and CDR2 sequences are LGHNT and FRNRAP. The DNA of the CDR3 is TGTGCTAGTGGTTTGTTGGGCTTCCTCTCCTACGAGCAGTACTTC. This translates into CASGLLGFLSYEQYF.

The chain carries TRBV29-1 and TRBJ2-3, with D unclear. Trimming removed 6 bases at V and 0 bases at J, with 10 bases between. The CDR3 contains 13 residues. Germline assignment: CDR1 SQVTM and CDR2 ANQGSEA. The CDR3 bases are TGCAGCGTCGAACGCGGAAGCACAGATACGCAGTATTTT. Protein sequence: CSVERGSTDTQYF.

The CDR3 loop is CASRTGPFGPLHF. The CDR3 region has the DNA TGTGCCAGTCGGACAGGACCTTTCGGGCCCCTCCACTTT. The gene calls are TRBV6-4 and TRBJ1-6, with TRBD1 identical over 7 bases. CDR3 length: 13 amino acids. From germline, CDR1 is MRHNA and CDR2 SNTAGT. V shed 9 bases, J shed 13 bases, and the junction held 12 bases outside the gene matches.

The J gene is TRBJ2-7, the V gene TRBV7-9; D perhaps matches TRBD2 (8 bases). V dropped 1 base and J dropped 7 bases, with 14 bases sitting between them. The CDR3 runs to 14 residues. Looked up from germline, CDR1 is SEHNR and CDR2 is FQNEAQ (reference sequence). The CDR3 here is CASSLEGASGEQYF. The CDR3 coding sequence is TGTGCCAGCAGCTTAGAGGGGGCTAGCGGGGAGCAGTACTTC.

CDR3 DNA: TGCAGCGCAGACCGGGACAAGGGTGGCGGCTACACCTTC. This sequence encodes CSADRDKGGGYTF. V gene TRBV29-1 combines with J gene TRBJ1-2; D possibly corresponds to TRBD1 (6 bases). Between the trimmed V and J ends, which lost 7 bases and 8 bases, there was a span of 20 bases. The CDR3 totals 13 residues. The germline CDR1 and CDR2 sequences are SQVTM and ANQGSEA.

This sequence joins TRBV4-3 and TRBJ2-7, with TRBD2 matching 9 bases. After removal of 0 bases from V and 8 bases from J, the junction contained 8 bases not matched to a gene. CDR1 is LGHNA, CDR2 YSLEER, per germline. The CDR3 has 15 amino acids. The CDR3 spells CASSQEWASGDKQYF. The CDR3 nucleotides are TGCGCCAGCAGCCAAGAGTGGGCTAGCGGGGACAAGCAGTACTTC.

V is TRBV7-2 and J is TRBJ2-7; D gene uncertain. CDR1 SGHTA and CDR2 FQGNSA come from the germline V gene. This CDR3 contains 13 residues. V lost 6 bases, J lost 3 bases, and 12 bases lay in between. The DNA of the CDR3 is TGTGCCAGCAGGCTCCCAGGTGTCTACGAGCAGTACTTC. Residues: CASRLPGVYEQYF.

This chain links TRBV7-9 with TRBJ2-7, with TRBD1 identical over 9 bases. In germline, CDR1 is SEHNR, CDR2 FQNEAQ (reference sequence). After removal of 8 bases from V and 7 bases from J, the junction contained 15 bases not matched to a gene. The CDR3 length is 15 residues. The CDR3 DNA reads as TGTGCCAGCTCAGACCTGGGACAGGGTGCTGGGGAGCAGTACTTC. This sequence encodes CASSDLGQGAGEQYF.

The chain combines TRBV28 with TRBJ2-7; maybe TRBD2 (6 bases). Germline CDR1 reads MDHEN; CDR2 reads SYDVKM. Trimming took off 3 bases at V and 0 bases at J, with 12 bases between the two ends. The CDR3 runs to 15 residues. The CDR3 DNA sequence: TGTGCCAGCAGTTTTGTGGGACTGAGCTCCTACGAGCAGTACTTC. This gives the protein CASSFVGLSSYEQYF.

This rearrangement joins TRBV12-5 to TRBJ2-4, with 9 bases that match TRBD1. CDR1 is LGHNT, CDR2 FRNRAP, per germline. Germline trimming cut 1 base from V and 2 bases from J; bases unmatched to any gene: 3. This CDR3 region has 16 residues. This chain's CDR3 is CASGLGQGGSKNIQYF. The CDR3 DNA sequence: TGTGCTAGTGGTTTGGGACAGGGGGGATCCAAAAACATTCAGTACTTC.

The rearrangement uses TRBV10-3 and TRBJ2-3; 8 bases line up with TRBD2. CDR3 length: 14 residues. Trimming at V came to 6 bases and at J to 2 bases, leaving 4 bases not matched to a gene. Germline values: CDR1 ENHRY, CDR2 SYGVKD. CDR3: CAISAAGVTDTQYF. DNA of the CDR3: TGTGCCATCAGCGCAGCGGGAGTCACAGATACGCAGTATTTT.

The chain uses TRBV5-4 and TRBJ2-7, with 8 bases aligning to TRBD1. This CDR3 region has 15 residues. CDR1 and CDR2 (germline): SGHNT, YYREEE (reference sequence). The V segment lost 0 bases and the J segment 5 bases; nucleotides outside the gene matches: 7. CDR3 bases: TGTGCCAGCAGCTTGGCCGGGGACAGGAGCGACGAGCAGTACTTC. Amino acids: CASSLAGDRSDEQYF.

V usage is TRBV4-1 and J usage is TRBJ1-2; TRBD1 is a possible D gene (5 bases). The germline V gene has CDR1 MGHRA and CDR2 YSYEKL. V lost 1 base to trimming and J lost 6 bases, with 12 bases between them. CDR3 length equals 14 residues. CDR3 sequence: CASSQGDTRDGYTF. The CDR3 coding sequence is TGCGCCAGCAGCCAAGGAGATACCAGGGATGGCTACACCTTC.

The chain employs TRBV5-1 and TRBJ2-1; D uncertain. CDR1 is SGHRS, CDR2 YFSETQ, per germline. This CDR3 is built from 15 residues. The germline V and J ends were trimmed by 1 base and 0 bases, with 8 bases remaining between them. The CDR3: CASSLSTGSYNEQFF. The CDR3 bases are TGCGCCAGCAGCTTGAGTACGGGCTCCTACAATGAGCAGTTCTTC.

The chain couples TRBV6-5 to TRBJ2-2; 7 nucleotides align to TRBD2. Losses at the gene ends were 2 bases for V and 9 bases for J; bases not matched to a gene: 6. The CDR3 contains 14 residues. Germline CDR1 reads MNHEY; CDR2 reads SVGAGI. The CDR3 nucleotides read TGTGCCAGCAGTTACGGCGGGAGAACGCGGGAGCTGTTTTTT. This gives the protein CASSYGGRTRELFF.

This chain joins TRBV5-1 and TRBJ1-1, with D maybe TRBD1 (6 bases). V was shortened by 3 bases and J by 6 bases, with 15 bases between the two germline ends. CDR3 length: 14 amino acids. Germline loops: CDR1 SGHRS, CDR2 YFSETQ. The CDR3 loop reads CASSSKVGGPEAFF. In DNA form, the CDR3 reads TGCGCCAGCAGCTCCAAAGTAGGGGGACCTGAAGCTTTCTTT.

This chain links TRBV7-2 with TRBJ2-3, with TRBD2 matching over 9 bases. Trimming took 10 bases from V and 9 from J; bases not matched to a gene: 11. This CDR3 spans 13 amino acids. Germline-derived CDR1 and CDR2 are SGHTA and FQGNSA. The CDR3 protein is CATGGGAIETQYF. In DNA form, the CDR3 reads TGTGCCACCGGCGGGGGGGCCATAGAAACGCAGTATTTT.

The genes are TRBV5-1 and TRBJ1-1, with a weak D call TRBD1 (6 bases). V lost 4 bases, J lost 0 bases, and 13 bases lay in between. Germline CDR1 reads SGHRS; CDR2 reads YFSETQ. The length of the CDR3 is 15 residues. Written as DNA, the CDR3 is TGCGCCAGCAGCCCTGATACAGGGATGAACACTGAAGCTTTCTTT. It is translated as CASSPDTGMNTEAFF.

The rearrangement joins TRBV27 to TRBJ1-2; TRBD1 aligns across 8 bases. Germline V CDR1 and CDR2: MNHEY, SMNVEV (reference sequence). The CDR3 totals 15 residues. J gave up 4 bases and V 1 base, and 5 bases lay outside the gene matches. The CDR3 nucleotides read TGTGCCAGCAGTTTATTAGCAGGGGGCAGCTATGGCTACACCTTC. Protein: CASSLLAGGSYGYTF.

V is TRBV7-2 and J is TRBJ2-1; tentative D call: TRBD2 (7 bases). Germline-derived CDR1 and CDR2 are SGHTA and FQGNSA. This CDR3 is built from 15 residues. The V end was cut by 3 bases, the J end by 4 bases, with 13 bases between. The CDR3 DNA follows: TGTGCCAGCAGCTTGTTCGAGGGGGGGTACAATGAGCAGTTCTTC. Protein: CASSLFEGGYNEQFF.

V is TRBV7-9 and J is TRBJ2-7; 7 bases line up with TRBD2. Germline CDR1 SEHNR, CDR2 FQNEAQ (reference sequence). CDR3 length: 13 residues. Trimming at V came to 11 bases and at J to 0 bases, leaving 7 bases not matched to a gene. The CDR3 nucleotides are TGTGCCGGCGGGCGGGGGAGCTCCTACGAGCAGTACTTC. It is translated as CAGGRGSSYEQYF.

This clone appeared a single time. The rearrangement joins TRBV6-6 to TRBJ1-4; 8 bases match TRBD1. V trimming: 7 bases; J trimming: 4 bases; junction bases outside the gene matches: 8. CDR1 and CDR2 from the germline V gene are MNHNY and SVGAGI (reference sequence). The CDR3 spans 15 residues. The DNA for the CDR3 is TGTGCCAGCAACTCCAGGGGGCAGGGTAATGAAAAACTGTTTTTT. It encodes CASNSRGQGNEKLFF.

This clone occurred a few times. This rearrangement joins TRBV6-1 to TRBJ1-1; D remains unclear. Germline CDR1 reads MNHNS; CDR2 reads SASEGT. V lost 6 bases, J lost 0 bases, and 14 bases lay in between. The CDR3 consists of 15 residues. The CDR3 sequence is CASRVMYSMNTEAFF. Written as DNA, the CDR3 is TGTGCCAGCAGGGTAATGTACAGTATGAACACTGAAGCTTTCTTT.

This clone occurred once. The chain links TRBV4-1 to TRBJ1-1; TRBD1 aligns across 8 bases. CDR3 size: 16 residues. V shed 0 bases, J shed 5 bases, and the junction held 8 bases outside the gene matches. CDR1 MGHRA and CDR2 YSYEKL come from the germline V gene. CDR3 region: CASSQESRGRGTEAFF. The DNA for the CDR3 is TGCGCCAGCAGCCAAGAGAGCAGGGGGCGAGGGACTGAAGCTTTCTTT.